Sequencing of this T cell receptor beta chain was carried out in a study of response to subunit inactivated influenza vaccine. Using its own MiXCR run on the RT-PCR reads, TCRdb lists one record per CDR3 protein. The top ten clones hold over 9.5% of a sample with approximately 480,000 distinct CDR3 sequences, approximately 11% of them seen once. Per germline, CDR1 SGHDT and CDR2 YYEEEE. V lost 0 bases and J 7 bases, leaving 13 bases between the germline ends. This CDR3 region has 14 residues. The clonotype comes from a man aged 50 to 60 who received an inactivated influenza vaccine. The V call is TRBV5-6, the J call TRBJ1-2; possibly TRBD1 for D (5 bases). Sequencing used PBMCs from blood, obtained about 40 days after vaccination. The CDR3 nucleotides read TGTGCCAGCAGCTTGGTACGGGGCGAGGGTGGCTACACCTTC. This sequence encodes CASSLVRGEGGYTF.